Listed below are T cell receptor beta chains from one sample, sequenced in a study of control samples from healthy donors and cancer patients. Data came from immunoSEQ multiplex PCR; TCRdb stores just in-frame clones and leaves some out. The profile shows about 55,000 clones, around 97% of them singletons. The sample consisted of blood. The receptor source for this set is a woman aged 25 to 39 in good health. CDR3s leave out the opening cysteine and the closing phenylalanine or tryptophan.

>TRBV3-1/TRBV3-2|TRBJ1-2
ASSQGQGLGYGYT
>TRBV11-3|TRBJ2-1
ASSWLAGDLSEQF
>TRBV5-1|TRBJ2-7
ASRQGVEQY
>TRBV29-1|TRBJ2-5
SVEQGRETQY
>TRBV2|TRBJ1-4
ASIGNREKLF
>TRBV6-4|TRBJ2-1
ASSAGTSGNEQF
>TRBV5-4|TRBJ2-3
ASSPGTSGSRTDTQY
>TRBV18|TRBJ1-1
ASSPPRDDAEAF
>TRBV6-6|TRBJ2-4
ASRPIGMDIQY
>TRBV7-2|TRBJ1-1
ASSFSMNTEAF
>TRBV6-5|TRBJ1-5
ASGKDREPQH
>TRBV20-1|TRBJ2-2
SASLGVNTGELF
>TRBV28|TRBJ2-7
ASSFGSIAGTYEQY
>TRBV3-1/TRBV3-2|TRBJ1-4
ASSQDRPGVGREKLF
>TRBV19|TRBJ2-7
ASSIAPVSYEQY
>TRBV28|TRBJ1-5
ASTGTGDQPQH
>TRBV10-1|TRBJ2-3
ASSEGWGTSGSTDTQY
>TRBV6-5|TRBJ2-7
ASAGLAGGSYEQY
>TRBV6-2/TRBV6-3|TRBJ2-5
ASSYSIMRREEQETQY
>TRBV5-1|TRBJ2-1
ASSLGQGAAYNEQF
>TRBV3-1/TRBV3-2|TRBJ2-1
ASSHRTDANEQF
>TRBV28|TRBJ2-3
ASRGLADSTDTQY
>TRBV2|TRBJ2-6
ASHIASGANVLT
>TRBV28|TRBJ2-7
ASSYREVSYEQY
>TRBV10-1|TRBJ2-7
ASSQQRTPYEQY
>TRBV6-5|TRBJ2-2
ASSKREDTGELF
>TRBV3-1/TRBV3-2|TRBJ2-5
ASSTQETQY
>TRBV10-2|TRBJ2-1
ASTQEEGEQF
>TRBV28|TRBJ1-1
ASRGGGTEAF
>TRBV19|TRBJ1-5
ASSIDLGGGNQPQH
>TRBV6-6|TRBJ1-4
ASTRALGEKLF
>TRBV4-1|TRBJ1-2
ASSAQGGYGYT
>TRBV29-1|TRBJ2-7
SVETGSSYEQY
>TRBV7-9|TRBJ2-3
ASSLAGGTDTQY
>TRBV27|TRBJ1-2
ASSETGLGYT
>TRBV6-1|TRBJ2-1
ASSEGQAGGNEQF
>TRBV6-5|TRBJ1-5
ASSFDERGQPQH
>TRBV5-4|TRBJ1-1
ASRTGGRTEAF
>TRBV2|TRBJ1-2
ASSVEAGYGYT
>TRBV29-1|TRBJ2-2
SVEPHTGELF